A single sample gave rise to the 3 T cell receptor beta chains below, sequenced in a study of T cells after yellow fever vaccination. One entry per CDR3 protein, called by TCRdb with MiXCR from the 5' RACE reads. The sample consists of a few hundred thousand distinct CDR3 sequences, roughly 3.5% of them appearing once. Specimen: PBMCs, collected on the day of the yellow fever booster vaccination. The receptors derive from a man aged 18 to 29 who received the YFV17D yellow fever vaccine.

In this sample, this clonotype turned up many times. CDR3 sequence: CAWSVRYEQYF. The DNA for the CDR3 is TGTGCCTGGAGTGTTCGTTACGAGCAGTACTTC. The chain uses TRBV30 and TRBJ2-7; D is unresolved. There are 11 residues in the CDR3. Germline-derived CDR1 and CDR2 are GTSNPN and SVGIG (reference sequence). V was clipped by 0 bases and J by 4 bases, with 4 bases between them.

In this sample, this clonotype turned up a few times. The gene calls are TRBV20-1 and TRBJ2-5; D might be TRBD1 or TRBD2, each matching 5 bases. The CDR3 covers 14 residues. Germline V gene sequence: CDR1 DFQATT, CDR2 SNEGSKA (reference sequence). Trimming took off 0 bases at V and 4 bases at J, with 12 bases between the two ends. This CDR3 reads CSARDYGAAETQYF. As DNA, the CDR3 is TGCAGTGCTAGAGATTACGGGGCCGCAGAGACCCAGTACTTC.

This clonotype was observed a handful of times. The CDR3 spells CASSGDSEAFF. CDR3 in DNA: TGCGCCAGCAGCGGAGACAGTGAAGCTTTCTTT. The chain is built from TRBV5-1 and TRBJ1-1; TRBD1 might be the D (5 bases). Germline assignment: CDR1 SGHRS and CDR2 YFSETQ. V lost 4 bases and J 7 bases, leaving 8 bases between the germline ends. The CDR3 extends over 11 amino acids.